The 3 T cell receptor beta chains listed next were all sequenced from one sample in a study of blood T cell repertoires in COVID-19. Libraries were prepared by immunoSEQ multiplex PCR; TCRdb keeps only in-frame clonotypes and omits some of them. Seen here are some 250,000 clones, roughly 88% observed once, and the top ten hold 1.9%. Sequenced material: PBMCs or T cells enriched from blood (not recorded which). Every receptor here comes from a woman between 50 and 59 years old who had recovered from COVID-19.

The chain links TRBV12-3 or TRBV12-4 to TRBJ1-2; D might be TRBD1 (5 bases). V lost 4 bases to trimming and J lost 3 bases, with 9 bases between them. This CDR3 has 13 amino acids. This CDR3 reads CASSWAGHYGYTF. The DNA of the CDR3 is TGTGCCAGCAGTTGGGCAGGGCACTATGGCTACACCTTC.

The CDR3 nucleotides are TGTGCCAGCAGGAGTCGCTCCTACAATGAGCAGTTCTTC. As protein: CASRSRSYNEQFF. The chain uses TRBV12-3 or TRBV12-4 and TRBJ2-1; unclear D gene. The CDR3 length is 13 residues. The ends were cut back, 6 bases at V and 0 bases at J, with 6 bases in the middle.

This clone was observed once. This sequence joins TRBV28 and TRBJ2-5, with 8 bases identical to TRBD1. V shed 1 base, J shed 4 bases, and the junction held 5 bases outside the gene matches. Germline V gene data show CDR1 as MDHEN and CDR2 as SYDVKM. The CDR3 contains 15 residues. CDR3 protein: CASSLSDRGIETQYF. CDR3 coding DNA: TGTGCCAGCAGTTTATCAGACAGGGGTATAGAGACCCAGTACTTC.